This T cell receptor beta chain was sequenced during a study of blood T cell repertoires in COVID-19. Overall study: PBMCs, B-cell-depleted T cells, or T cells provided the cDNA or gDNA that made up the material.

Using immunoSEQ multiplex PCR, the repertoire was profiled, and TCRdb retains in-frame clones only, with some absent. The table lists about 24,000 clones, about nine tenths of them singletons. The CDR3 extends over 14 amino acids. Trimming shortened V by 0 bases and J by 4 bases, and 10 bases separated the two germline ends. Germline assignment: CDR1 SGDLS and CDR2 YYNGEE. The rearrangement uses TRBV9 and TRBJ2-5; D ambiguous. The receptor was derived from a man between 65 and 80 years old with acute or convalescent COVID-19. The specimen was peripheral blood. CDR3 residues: CASSVDPSGETQYF. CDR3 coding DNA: TGTGCCAGCAGCGTAGACCCATCAGGAGAGACCCAGTACTTC.